These T cell receptor beta chains were read from a single sample in a study of T cell responses to AZD1222 COVID-19 vaccine. The method was immunoSEQ multiplex PCR; TCRdb's version includes in-frame clones alone and lacks a portion of them. In the table there are roughly 93,000 clones, around 89% of which are singletons. The sequenced sample was peripheral blood, obtained on day 0 of AZD1222 vaccination. Receptors originate from an adult in good health. Each CDR3 is given with its conserved first and last residue. The D gene is left open where the match is weak. The size entry is marked missing in some rows and otherwise reads once, few, many or a size class.

>-|-|TRBV5-4|TRBJ1-2
CASSPARLGGYTF
TGTGCCAGCAGCCCGGCCCGGTTGGGTGGCTACACCTTC
>-|-|TRBV27|TRBJ2-7
CASRPAGPVAYEQYF
TGTGCCAGCAGGCCAGCGGGCCCAGTGGCCTACGAGCAGTACTTC
>-|-|TRBV12-3/TRBV12-4|TRBJ2-7
CASSLSGYEQYF
TGTGCCAGCAGTTTAAGCGGCTACGAGCAGTACTTC
>-|-|TRBV11-2|TRBJ2-2
CASSFTNTGELFF
TGTGCCAGCAGCTTCACGAACACCGGGGAGCTGTTTTTT
>-|TRBD2|TRBV5-4|TRBJ2-1
CASSGGLAGVWFF
TGTGCCAGCAGCGGCGGACTAGCGGGGGTATGGTTCTTC
>once|-|TRBV11-1|TRBJ1-1
CASSRQGGGDTEAFF
TGTGCCAGCAGCCGGCAAGGGGGGGGCGACACTGAAGCTTTCTTT
>-|-|TRBV13|TRBJ2-7
CASSLRISGAYEQYF
TGTGCCAGCAGCCTACGGATCTCAGGGGCCTACGAGCAGTACTTC
>-|TRBD2|TRBV2|TRBJ2-5
CASSELAGHQETQYF
TGTGCCAGCAGTGAACTAGCGGGCCACCAAGAGACCCAGTACTTC
>-|TRBD2|TRBV7-2|TRBJ2-3
CASSPRGPRASGGADTQYF
TGTGCCAGCAGCCCTCGCGGCCCGAGGGCTAGCGGGGGGGCAGATACGCAGTATTTT
>once|-|TRBV18|TRBJ2-3
CASSPSIDTQYF
TGTGCCAGCTCACCCAGCATAGATACGCAGTATTTT
>-|-|TRBV7-9|TRBJ2-7
CASSSQFRGEYEQYF
TGTGCCAGCAGCTCCCAGTTCAGGGGGGAGTACGAGCAGTACTTC
>-|-|TRBV2|TRBJ1-1
CASSEARGMNTEAFF
TGTGCCAGCAGTGAAGCTCGGGGAATGAACACTGAAGCTTTCTTT
>once|-|TRBV5-6|TRBJ1-2
CASSLGDGNYGYTF
TGTGCCAGCAGCTTGGGGGACGGGAACTATGGCTACACCTTC
>few|-|TRBV4-3|TRBJ2-7
CASSQETGRAYEQYF
TGCGCCAGCAGCCAAGAAACGGGCAGGGCCTACGAGCAGTACTTC
>-|-|TRBV15|TRBJ1-1
CATSRRGGSMNTEAFF
TGTGCCACCAGCCGCCGAGGAGGGTCCATGAACACTGAAGCTTTCTTT
>-|TRBD2|TRBV28|TRBJ2-3
CASSLISAGGPTGTDTQYF
TGTGCCAGCAGTTTAATCTCAGCGGGGGGGCCCACAGGCACAGATACGCAGTATTTT
>-|TRBD1|TRBV4-2|TRBJ2-1
CASSRTDRGTSYNEQFF
TGTGCCAGCAGCCGGACTGACAGGGGTACTTCCTACAATGAGCAGTTCTTC
>-|TRBD1|TRBV24-1|TRBJ1-2
CATRDRGCRGYTF
TGTGCCACCAGGGACAGGGGATGTCGCGGCTACACCTTC
>few|TRBD2|TRBV7-2|TRBJ2-7
CASSLGGGLYEQYF
TGTGCCAGCAGCTTGGGCGGGGGTCTCTACGAGCAGTACTTC
>-|TRBD1|TRBV5-6|TRBJ1-2
CASSLDRGQGYTF
TGTGCCAGCAGCTTAGACAGGGGCCAAGGCTACACCTTC
>-|-|TRBV7-9|TRBJ1-2
CASSLGWEGYGYTF
TGTGCCAGCAGCTTAGGGTGGGAAGGCTATGGCTACACCTTC
>-|-|TRBV12-3/TRBV12-4|TRBJ1-5
CASSLPYQPQHF
TGTGCCAGCAGTTTACCATATCAGCCCCAGCATTTT
>-|-|TRBV30|TRBJ1-2
CAWSAFRGSYTF
TGTGCCTGGAGTGCCTTCAGGGGTAGCTACACCTTC
>-|TRBD1|TRBV29-1|TRBJ2-3
CGTATFTDTQYF
TGCGGGACAGCAACCTTCACAGATACGCAGTATTTT
>-|TRBD1|TRBV28|TRBJ1-4
CAGGQDNEKLFF
TGTGCCGGGGGACAGGATAATGAAAAACTGTTTTTT
>-|-|TRBV6-5|TRBJ1-5
CASRDVGVNQPQHF
TGTGCCAGCAGAGACGTGGGAGTCAATCAGCCCCAGCATTTT
>-|-|TRBV5-5|TRBJ1-5
CASSSTGQGNQPQHF
TGTGCCAGCAGCTCCACGGGACAAGGGAATCAGCCCCAGCATTTT
>once|-|TRBV10-3|TRBJ2-5
CATTQGTQETQYF
TGTGCCACCACACAGGGAACCCAAGAGACCCAGTACTTC
>-|-|TRBV5-4|TRBJ2-7
CASSPKGDAYEQYF
TGTGCCAGCAGCCCAAAAGGGGACGCCTACGAGCAGTACTTC
>-|TRBD1|TRBV29-1|TRBJ1-1
CSGTTGDAFF
TGCAGCGGAACCACAGGGGACGCTTTCTTT
>-|-|TRBV30|TRBJ2-5
CAWSAGHQETQYF
TGTGCCTGGAGTGCTGGACACCAAGAGACCCAGTACTTC
>-|TRBD1|TRBV7-2|TRBJ2-7
CASSNRQGLYEQYF
TGTGCCAGCAGCAACAGACAGGGGCTCTACGAGCAGTACTTC
>-|TRBD1|TRBV7-8|TRBJ1-1
CASSADRATEAFF
TGTGCCAGCAGCGCGGACAGGGCCACTGAAGCTTTCTTT
>-|-|TRBV29-1|TRBJ2-3
CSVLEAGDTQYF
TGCAGCGTTCTGGAGGCAGGAGATACGCAGTATTTT
>-|TRBD1|TRBV19|TRBJ1-5
CASSWDRVSSNQPQHF
TGTGCCAGTAGTTGGGACAGGGTTAGCAGCAATCAGCCCCAGCATTTT
>-|TRBD1|TRBV30|TRBJ2-1
CAWWTGDSYNEQFF
TGTGCCTGGTGGACAGGCGACTCCTACAATGAGCAGTTCTTC
>-|-|TRBV7-8|TRBJ2-2
CASSLTPDSTNTGELFF
TGTGCCAGCAGCCTTACCCCCGACAGCACGAACACCGGGGAGCTGTTTTTT
>-|-|TRBV23-1|TRBJ2-1
CASSQSERGNEQFF
TGCGCCAGCAGTCAATCGGAGAGGGGAAATGAGCAGTTCTTC
>few|-|TRBV5-4|TRBJ2-3
CASSIPGQTDTQYF
TGTGCCAGCAGCATCCCTGGACAGACAGATACGCAGTATTTT
>-|-|TRBV3-1/TRBV3-2|TRBJ1-5
CASSPMVLGPQHF
TGTGCCAGCAGCCCGATGGTTTTAGGGCCCCAGCATTTT
>-|-|TRBV2|TRBJ1-5
CASRSIVDGSNQPQHF
TGTGCCAGCAGGAGTATCGTGGATGGGAGCAATCAGCCCCAGCATTTT
>few|TRBD1|TRBV6-1|TRBJ2-7
CASSEVPGQSYEQYF
TGTGCCAGCAGTGAAGTACCGGGACAGAGTTACGAGCAGTACTTC
>-|-|TRBV7-3|TRBJ2-1
CASSSNGELGEQFF
TGTGCCAGCAGCTCGAACGGGGAGCTTGGTGAGCAGTTCTTC
>-|-|TRBV10-1|TRBJ2-7
CASTPNSECEQYF
TGCGCCAGCACCCCGAACAGCGAATGCGAGCAGTACTTC
>-|-|TRBV27|TRBJ1-5
CASRPTRQLAQHF
TGTGCCAGCAGGCCAACCCGACAGCTGGCCCAGCATTTT
>-|-|TRBV2|TRBJ2-7
CASSEGTGSYEQYF
TGTGCCAGCAGTGAAGGGACGGGCTCCTACGAGCAGTACTTC
>-|-|TRBV12-3/TRBV12-4|TRBJ2-3
CASSRGHTQYF
TGTGCCAGCAGCAGAGGGCATACGCAGTATTTT
>-|TRBD1|TRBV7-3|TRBJ1-4
CASSETGQRNEKLFF
TGTGCCAGCAGCGAGACGGGACAGCGTAATGAAAAACTGTTTTTT
>-|-|TRBV18|TRBJ1-2
CASSPGGDGYTF
TGTGCCAGCTCACCAGGGGGGGATGGCTACACCTTC
>-|-|TRBV6-5|TRBJ2-5
CASSYRHSDVQETQYF
TGTGCCAGCAGTTATAGGCACAGCGACGTCCAAGAGACCCAGTACTTC
>-|TRBD2|TRBV28|TRBJ2-1
CASSFPGTSGGYDYNEQFF
TGTGCCAGCAGTTTTCCCGGGACTAGCGGGGGGTATGATTACAATGAGCAGTTCTTC